These T cell receptor beta chains were read from a single sample in a study of blood T cell repertoires in COVID-19. TCRdb's copy holds only in-frame clones and misses some; the assay was immunoSEQ multiplex PCR. The sample carries roughly 100,000 clones, nearly 90% recorded once. Sequences were obtained from peripheral blood. These receptors came from a man aged 45-65 years in a cohort sampled during active COVID-19. CDR3s include the opening cysteine and the closing phenylalanine or tryptophan. The D gene is left open where the match is weak. Only some rows state a clone size, as once, few, many or a class for expanded clones.

clone size | D gene | J gene | V gene | CDR3 protein | CDR3 DNA
. | . | TRBJ1-2 | TRBV6-4 | CASSDGPGRLGYTF | TGTGCCAGCAGTGACGGGCCCGGCAGGTTGGGCTACACCTTC
few | . | TRBJ2-2 | TRBV6-5 | CASQRGGHGELFF | TGTGCCAGCCAGAGGGGGGGTCACGGGGAGCTGTTTTTT
once | . | TRBJ2-2 | TRBV7-2 | CASSPGVGELFF | TGTGCCAGCAGCCCCGGGGTCGGGGAGCTGTTTTTT
once | . | TRBJ2-1 | TRBV28 | CASSLGLRGNEQFF | TGTGCCAGCAGTTTAGGACTCCGCGGGAATGAGCAGTTCTTC
. | . | TRBJ2-7 | TRBV6-2/TRBV6-3 | CASSPLRYEQYF | TGTGCCAGCAGTCCCCTACGTTACGAGCAGTACTTC
. | TRBD2 | TRBJ2-5 | TRBV9 | CANSVGPSGETQYF | TGTGCCAACAGCGTAGGCCCTAGCGGCGAGACCCAGTACTTC
. | TRBD2 | TRBJ2-1 | TRBV7-2 | CASSLTSASYNEQFF | TGTGCCAGCAGCTTAACTAGCGCCTCCTACAATGAGCAGTTCTTC
. | . | TRBJ1-2 | TRBV5-6 | CASGTRGGYGYTF | TGTGCCAGCGGGACGCGGGGAGGCTATGGCTACACCTTC
. | . | TRBJ1-1 | TRBV5-1 | CASSLAAGRNTEAFF | TGCGCCAGCAGCTTGGCCGCAGGGCGGAACACTGAAGCTTTCTTT
. | . | TRBJ2-5 | TRBV3-1/TRBV3-2 | CASSQYSRGQTQYF | TGTGCCAGCAGCCAATATTCAAGAGGGCAGACCCAGTACTTC
. | . | TRBJ2-7 | TRBV7-9 | CASSPSSASGEQYF | TGTGCCAGCAGCCCTAGTAGTGCCTCGGGGGAGCAGTACTTC
. | . | TRBJ1-1 | TRBV19 | CASILGGTAEAFF | TGTGCCAGTATATTGGGAGGGACGGCTGAAGCTTTCTTT
many | TRBD1 | TRBJ1-6 | TRBV7-9 | CASSITGTGDRSPLHF | TGTGCCAGCAGCATCACCGGGACAGGGGATCGTTCACCCCTCCACTTT
once | . | TRBJ2-3 | TRBV3-1/TRBV3-2 | CASSQEGLTDTQYF | TGTGCCAGCAGCCAAGAGGGCCTGACAGATACGCAGTATTTT
. | TRBD2 | TRBJ2-5 | TRBV9 | CASSVGFGLAGGPEETQYF | TGTGCCAGCAGCGTAGGATTCGGACTAGCGGGGGGGCCTGAGGAGACCCAGTACTTC
. | . | TRBJ1-2 | TRBV5-6 | CASSLAPGYGYTF | TGTGCCAGCAGCTTGGCACCAGGGTATGGCTACACCTTC
. | TRBD1 | TRBJ2-2 | TRBV19 | CASTKDRVDTGELFF | TGTGCCAGTACCAAGGACAGGGTGGACACCGGGGAGCTGTTTTTT
. | . | TRBJ2-2 | TRBV7-3 | CASSRDRPNTGELFF | TGTGCCAGCAGCCGTGACAGACCGAACACCGGGGAGCTGTTTTTT
. | TRBD1 | TRBJ2-7 | TRBV28 | CASRSPGTGVGEQYF | TGTGCCAGCAGGTCCCCCGGGACAGGGGTCGGGGAGCAGTACTTC
. | . | TRBJ1-1 | TRBV19 | CASSIEFSDSEAFF | TGTGCCAGTAGTATAGAATTCTCGGACAGTGAAGCTTTCTTT
. | . | TRBJ1-6 | TRBV3-1/TRBV3-2 | CASSQSTNARYNSPLHF | TGTGCCAGCAGCCAAAGCACCAACGCCCGCTATAATTCACCCCTCCACTTT
few | TRBD2 | TRBJ2-2 | TRBV5-8 | CASSLDRGGGKPGELFF | TGTGCCAGCAGCTTGGATCGCGGGGGTGGGAAGCCCGGGGAGCTGTTTTTT
. | TRBD1 | TRBJ1-6 | TRBV4-1 | CASSQDDRVGSPLHF | TGCGCCAGCAGCCAAGACGACAGGGTGGGTTCACCCCTCCACTTT
once | TRBD1 | TRBJ1-2 | TRBV5-4 | CASSRDSESYGYTF | TGTGCCAGCAGCCGGGACAGCGAGAGCTATGGCTACACCTTC
. | . | TRBJ1-1 | TRBV7-3 | CASSRGGVGITRAEAFF | TGTGCCAGCAGCAGAGGCGGCGTCGGGATTACAAGAGCGGAAGCTTTCTTT
. | TRBD2 | TRBJ2-3 | TRBV2 | CACSGLAHPNTQYF | TGTGCCTGCTCCGGACTAGCTCACCCAAATACGCAGTATTTT
once | TRBD2 | TRBJ2-1 | TRBV18 | CASSPLPLSGTTNNEQFF | TGTGCCAGCTCACCCCTACCACTCTCAGGGACTACCAACAATGAGCAGTTCTTC
. | TRBD2 | TRBJ2-5 | TRBV9 | CASSEGGLVQETQYF | TGTGCCAGCAGCGAAGGAGGACTAGTACAAGAGACCCAGTACTTC
. | TRBD1 | TRBJ1-1 | TRBV18 | CASSLSTGANTEAFF | TGTGCCAGCTCATTATCGACAGGGGCGAACACTGAAGCTTTCTTT
. | . | TRBJ2-1 | TRBV11-2 | CASSPKRGIDEQFF | TGTGCCAGCAGCCCAAAACGGGGGATAGATGAGCAGTTCTTC
. | . | TRBJ2-2 | TRBV19 | CASRTQNTGELFF | TGTGCCAGTAGAACACAAAACACCGGGGAGCTGTTTTTT
. | TRBD2 | TRBJ2-3 | TRBV2 | CASSVGGSTDTQYF | TGTGCCAGCAGTGTCGGGGGGTCCACAGATACGCAGTATTTT